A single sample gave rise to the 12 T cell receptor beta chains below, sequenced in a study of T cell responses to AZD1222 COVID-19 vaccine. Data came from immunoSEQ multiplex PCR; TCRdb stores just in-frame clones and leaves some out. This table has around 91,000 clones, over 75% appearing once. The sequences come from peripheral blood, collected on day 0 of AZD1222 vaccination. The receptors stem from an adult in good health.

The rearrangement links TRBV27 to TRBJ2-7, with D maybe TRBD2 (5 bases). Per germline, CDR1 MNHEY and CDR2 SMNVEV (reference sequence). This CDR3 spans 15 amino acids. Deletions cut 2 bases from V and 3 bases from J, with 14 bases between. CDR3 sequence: CASSLRLADYYEQYF. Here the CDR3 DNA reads TGTGCCAGCAGTTTACGGCTAGCAGACTACTACGAGCAGTACTTC.

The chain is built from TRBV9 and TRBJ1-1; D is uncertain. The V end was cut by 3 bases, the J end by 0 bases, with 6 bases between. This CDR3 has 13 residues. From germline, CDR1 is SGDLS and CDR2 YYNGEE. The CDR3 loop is CASSAHMNTEAFF. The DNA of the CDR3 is TGTGCCAGCAGCGCCCACATGAACACTGAAGCTTTCTTT.

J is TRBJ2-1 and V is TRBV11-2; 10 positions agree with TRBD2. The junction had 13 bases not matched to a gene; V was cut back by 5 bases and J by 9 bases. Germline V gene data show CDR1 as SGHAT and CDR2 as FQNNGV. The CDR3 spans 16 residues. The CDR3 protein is CASSTHYGAGGTEQFF. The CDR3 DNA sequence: TGTGCCAGCAGCACCCATTATGGAGCGGGAGGGACTGAGCAGTTCTTC.

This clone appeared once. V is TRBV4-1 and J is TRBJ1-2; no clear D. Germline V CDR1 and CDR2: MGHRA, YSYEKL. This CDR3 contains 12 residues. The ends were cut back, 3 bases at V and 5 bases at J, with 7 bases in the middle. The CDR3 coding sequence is TGCGCCAGCAGCCAGGAGGATTATGGCTACACCTTC. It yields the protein CASSQEDYGYTF.

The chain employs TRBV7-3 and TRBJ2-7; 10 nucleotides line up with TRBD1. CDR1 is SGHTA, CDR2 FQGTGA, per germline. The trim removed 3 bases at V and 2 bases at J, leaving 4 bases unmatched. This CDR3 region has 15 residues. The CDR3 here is CASSFTGTGAYEQYF. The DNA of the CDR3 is TGTGCCAGCAGCTTTACGGGGACAGGGGCCTACGAGCAGTACTTC.

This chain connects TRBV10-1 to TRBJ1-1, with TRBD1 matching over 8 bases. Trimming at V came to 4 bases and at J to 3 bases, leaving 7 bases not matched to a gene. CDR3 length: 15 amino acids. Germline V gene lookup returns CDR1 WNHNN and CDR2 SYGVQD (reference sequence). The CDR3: CASSATGGRDTEAFF. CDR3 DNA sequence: TGCGCCAGCAGTGCTACAGGGGGTAGGGACACTGAAGCTTTCTTT.

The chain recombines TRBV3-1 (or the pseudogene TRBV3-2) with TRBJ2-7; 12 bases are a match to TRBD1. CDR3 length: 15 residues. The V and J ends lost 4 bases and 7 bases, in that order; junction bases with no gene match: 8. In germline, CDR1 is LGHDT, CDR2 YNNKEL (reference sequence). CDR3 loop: CASSPEGQGAGEQYF. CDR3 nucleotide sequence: TGTGCCAGCAGCCCGGAGGGACAGGGGGCAGGGGAGCAGTACTTC.

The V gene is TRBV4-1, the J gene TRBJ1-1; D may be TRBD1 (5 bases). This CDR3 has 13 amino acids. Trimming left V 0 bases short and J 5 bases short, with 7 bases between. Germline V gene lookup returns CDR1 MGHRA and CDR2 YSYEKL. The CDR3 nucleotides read TGCGCCAGCAGCCAAGATAGGGGTACTGAAGCTTTCTTT. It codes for CASSQDRGTEAFF.

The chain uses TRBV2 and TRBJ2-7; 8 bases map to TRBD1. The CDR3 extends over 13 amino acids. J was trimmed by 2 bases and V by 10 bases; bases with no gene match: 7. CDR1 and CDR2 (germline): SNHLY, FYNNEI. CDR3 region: CATRQGSTYEQYF. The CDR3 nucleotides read TGTGCCACAAGACAGGGGAGCACCTACGAGCAGTACTTC.

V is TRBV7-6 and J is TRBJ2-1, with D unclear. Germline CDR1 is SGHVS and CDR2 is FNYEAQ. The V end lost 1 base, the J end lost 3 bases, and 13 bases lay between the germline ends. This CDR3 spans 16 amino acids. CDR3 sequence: CASSLERPGFYNEQFF. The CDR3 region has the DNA TGTGCCAGCAGCTTAGAACGGCCAGGATTCTACAATGAGCAGTTCTTC.

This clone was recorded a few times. The CDR3 is CASSQTTGTGVDWQSAQHF. Here the CDR3 DNA reads TGCGCCAGCAGCCAAACTACCGGGACAGGGGTGGATTGGCAATCAGCCCAGCATTTT. The genes are TRBV4-1 and TRBJ1-5, with TRBD1 identical over 10 bases. Germline lookup yields CDR1 MGHRA and CDR2 YSYEKL. The CDR3 extends over 19 amino acids. V dropped 2 bases and J dropped 11; count of bases not matched to a gene: 21.

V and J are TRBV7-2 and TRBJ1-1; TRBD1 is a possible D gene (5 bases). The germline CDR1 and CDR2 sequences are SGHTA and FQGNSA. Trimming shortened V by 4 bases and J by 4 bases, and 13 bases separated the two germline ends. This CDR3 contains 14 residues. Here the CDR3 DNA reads TGTGCCAGCAGCTCCCCCTCGGGGGGCACTGAAGCTTTCTTT. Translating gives CASSSPSGGTEAFF.